These 32 T cell receptor beta chains were all obtained from the same sample, sequenced in a study of somatic mutations in cytotoxic T cells in rheumatoid arthritis. TCRdb keeps only in-frame clones here, not all; method: immunoSEQ multiplex PCR. Of roughly 4,500 clones listed, around 77% are singletons. Material for sequencing was CD8+ T cells sorted from blood. These receptors were taken from an adult with rheumatoid arthritis.

The V and J genes are TRBV7-9 and TRBJ1-2, with D perhaps matching TRBD1 (5 bases). Germline CDR1 reads SEHNR; CDR2 reads FQNEAQ (reference sequence). This CDR3 is built from 17 residues. V lost 3 bases to trimming and J lost 7 bases, with 24 bases between them. The CDR3 DNA reads as TGTGCCAGCAGCTTCACCAGGGACGAGCGAGGGAGTGGTGGCTACACCTTC. It translates to CASSFTRDERGSGGYTF.

This rearrangement joins TRBV9 to TRBJ2-3, with no clear D. CDR3 size: 12 residues. Germline V CDR1 and CDR2: SGDLS, YYNGEE. With 4 bases removed from V and 3 bases from J, the gap between germline ends came to 6 bases. The CDR3 nucleotides are TGTGCCAGCAGCCCCAATACAGATACGCAGTATTTT. Translation: CASSPNTDTQYF.

CDR3 bases: TGTGCCAGCGAGCCTCGGACAGGGGGTAACGAGCAGTACTTC. Its protein is CASEPRTGGNEQYF. The chain uses TRBV27 and TRBJ2-5; 10 bases agree with TRBD1. The end of the DNA is better explained by TRBJ2-7, so the J call may be wrong. The CDR3 totals 14 residues. Per germline, CDR1 MNHEY and CDR2 SMNVEV (reference sequence).

The chain joins TRBV4-2 to TRBJ2-2, with 8 bases lining up with TRBD2. V was pared by 2 bases and J by 5 bases, with 4 bases of the junction left unmatched. This CDR3 spans 15 amino acids. The germline gives CDR1 LGHNA, CDR2 YNFKEQ. The CDR3 sequence: CASSQPGLGTGELFF. CDR3 nucleotides: TGTGCCAGCAGCCAACCGGGACTAGGTACCGGGGAGCTGTTTTTT.

The rearrangement uses TRBV4-1 and TRBJ1-1; 7 bases are shared with TRBD1. The CDR3 totals 16 residues. CDR1 is MGHRA, CDR2 YSYEKL, per germline. V shed 1 base, J shed 3 bases, and the junction held 8 bases outside the gene matches. The CDR3 DNA reads TGCGCCAGCAGCCAAGCCCTACAGGGGTTTGACACTGAAGCTTTCTTT. Encoded protein: CASSQALQGFDTEAFF.

The chain carries TRBV7-6 and TRBJ1-6, with 8 bases matching TRBD1. Germline V gene sequence: CDR1 SGHVS, CDR2 FNYEAQ. V gave up 1 base and J gave up 10 bases; unmatched junction bases: 3. CDR3 length: 14 residues. In DNA form, the CDR3 reads TGTGCCAGCAGCTTAGGGACAGGGCGATCACCCCTCCACTTT. Its protein product is CASSLGTGRSPLHF.

This chain uses TRBV29-1 with TRBJ2-2, with 7 bases aligning to TRBD2. Germline V CDR1 and CDR2: SQVTM, ANQGSEA. Unmatched junction bases numbered 9, after V lost 4 bases and J lost 4 bases. The CDR3 has 15 amino acids. The CDR3 loop is CSVGGGGYGTGELFF. CDR3 DNA sequence: TGCAGCGTTGGAGGCGGGGGATATGGCACCGGGGAGCTGTTTTTT.

This clone was observed a handful of times. J is TRBJ2-5 and V is TRBV9; 15 positions agree with TRBD2. Germline CDR1 is SGDLS and CDR2 is YYNGEE. CDR3 length: 15 residues. The V segment lost 3 bases and the J segment 5 bases; nucleotides outside the gene matches: 2. The CDR3 DNA follows: TGTGCCAGCAGCGCGGGACTAGCGGGGGGCGAGACCCAGTACTTC. Residues: CASSAGLAGGETQYF.

The chain is built from TRBV5-6 and TRBJ1-6, with 7 bases matching TRBD1. CDR3 length: 16 amino acids. J was trimmed by 10 bases and V by 4 bases; bases with no gene match: 14. Germline-derived CDR1 and CDR2 are SGHDT and YYEEEE. CDR3 residues: CASSPFPQGVRSPLHF. CDR3 nucleotides: TGTGCCAGCAGCCCTTTTCCCCAGGGGGTAAGATCACCCCTCCACTTT.

V gene TRBV18 combines with J gene TRBJ1-4, with 8 bases aligning to TRBD1. The V gene end was trimmed by 5 bases and the J gene end by 8 bases; junction bases not matched to a gene: 7. The CDR3 is 14 amino acids. Germline CDR1 reads KGHSH; CDR2 reads LQKENI. CDR3 bases: TGTGCCAGCTCAGAAGGACAGGGCGGAGAAAAACTGTTTTTT. Translation gives CASSEGQGGEKLFF.

This clone was observed a handful of times. J is TRBJ1-6 and V is TRBV15, with 7 nucleotides matching TRBD1. With 2 bases clipped from V and 7 bases from J, the junction kept 8 bases outside the gene matches. From germline, CDR1 is LNHNV and CDR2 YYDKDF (reference sequence). CDR3 length equals 16 residues. The CDR3 spells CATSRIPVTGNSPLHF. CDR3 DNA: TGTGCCACCAGCAGAATACCCGTGACAGGGAATTCACCCCTCCACTTT.

The chain uses TRBV4-2 and TRBJ2-1; TRBD2 agrees at 7 bases. V shed 3 bases, J shed 6 bases, and the junction held 5 bases outside the gene matches. Germline loops: CDR1 LGHNA, CDR2 YNFKEQ. This CDR3 comprises 14 residues. The CDR3 reads CASSHPGLRNEQFF. CDR3 sequence (DNA): TGTGCCAGCAGCCACCCGGGACTACGCAATGAGCAGTTCTTC.

This clone was detected once. The V and J genes are TRBV7-6 and TRBJ2-6; the D gene is possibly TRBD2 (6 bases). Trimming shortened V by 5 bases and J by 0 bases, and 8 bases separated the two germline ends. This CDR3 contains 15 residues. Germline lookup yields CDR1 SGHVS and CDR2 FNYEAQ. DNA for the CDR3: TGTGCCAGCAGCCCGGGACTCTCTGGGGCCAACGTCCTGACTTTC. Protein product: CASSPGLSGANVLTF.

The chain carries TRBV11-2 and TRBJ2-7, with 7 bases that match TRBD1. This CDR3 has 17 residues. Germline CDR1 and CDR2: SGHAT and FQNNGV. V lost 5 bases to trimming and J lost 1 base; unmatched junction nucleotides: 14. The CDR3 loop is CASSQGGVQGISYEQYF. The CDR3 coding sequence is TGTGCCAGCAGCCAAGGAGGTGTACAGGGGATTTCCTACGAGCAGTACTTC.

The V call is TRBV4-1, the J call TRBJ1-1; 9 bases align to TRBD1. The CDR3 contains 16 residues. V shed 4 bases, J shed 2 bases, and the junction held 8 bases outside the gene matches. Germline loops: CDR1 MGHRA, CDR2 YSYEKL. CDR3: CASSPGQGRFNTEAFF. The DNA for the CDR3 is TGCGCCAGCAGCCCAGGACAGGGGAGGTTTAACACTGAAGCTTTCTTT.

The chain links TRBV18 to TRBJ2-7; D may match TRBD1 or TRBD2 (5 bases each). The germline gives CDR1 KGHSH, CDR2 LQKENI. This CDR3 comprises 11 residues. V dropped 8 bases and J dropped 3 bases, with 8 bases sitting between them. The CDR3 DNA is TGTGCCAGCAGGGACGGCTACGAGCAGTACTTC. Translating gives CASRDGYEQYF. Full variable domain (rest looked up from reference TRBV18 and TRBJ2-7): NAGVMQNPRHLVRRRGQEARLRCSPMKGHSHVYWYRQLPEEGLKFMVYLQKENIIDESGMPKERFSAEFPKEGPSILRIQQVVRGDSAAYFCASRDGYEQYFGPGTRLTVT.

The CDR3 DNA reads as TGTGCCAGCAGGGGGGACATAGGCTACGAGCAGTACTTC. It translates to CASRGDIGYEQYF. V is TRBV6-5 and J is TRBJ2-7; TRBD1 might be the D (6 bases). Deletions cut 6 bases from V and 3 bases from J, with 12 bases between. CDR1 is MNHEY and CDR2 is SVGAGI in the germline V gene. This CDR3 comprises 13 residues.

This clone came up a few times. The rearrangement links TRBV25-1 to TRBJ1-2; D is unresolved. Germline V CDR1 and CDR2: MGHDK, SYGVNS. V gave up 3 bases and J gave up 0 bases, with 8 bases separating them. The CDR3 contains 14 residues. The CDR3 sequence: CASSERGPNYGYTF. In DNA, the CDR3 is TGTGCCAGCAGTGAGCGCGGACCTAACTATGGCTACACCTTC.

This clone was counted a few times. The V gene is TRBV5-1, the J gene TRBJ2-3; D unresolved. V lost 6 bases, J lost 2 bases, and 4 bases lay in between. The CDR3 extends over 11 amino acids. Germline CDR1 and CDR2: SGHRS and YFSETQ. CDR3 sequence reads: CASKDTDTQYF. CDR3 coding DNA: TGCGCCAGCAAGGACACAGATACGCAGTATTTT.

The chain uses TRBV9 and TRBJ1-3, with D perhaps matching TRBD1 (5 bases). Trimming cost V 4 bases and J 3 bases, with 20 bases left between them. The CDR3 extends over 17 amino acids. Per the germline V gene, CDR1 is SGDLS and CDR2 is YYNGEE. The CDR3 region has the DNA TGTGCCAGCAGCTCGCGGTTGGGGGAAATCCTTGGAAACACCATATATTTT. It is translated as CASSSRLGEILGNTIYF.

This rearrangement joins TRBV7-8 to TRBJ1-2; no firm D call. The CDR3 extends over 14 amino acids. The V end lost 5 bases, the J end lost 2 bases, and 12 bases lay between the germline ends. In germline, CDR1 is SGHVS, CDR2 FQNEAQ. Here the CDR3 reads CASSTMGTNYGYTF. DNA for the CDR3: TGTGCCAGCAGCACCATGGGAACCAACTATGGCTACACCTTC.

This clone turned up a few times. CDR3 in amino acids: CASSSTTGKNEQFF. CDR3 bases: TGCGCCAGCAGCTCCACAACAGGGAAGAATGAGCAGTTCTTC. The gene calls are TRBV4-1 and TRBJ2-1, with D perhaps TRBD1 (6 bases). Trimming took off 5 bases at V and 7 bases at J, with 15 bases between the two ends. Germline assignment: CDR1 MGHRA and CDR2 YSYEKL. The CDR3 runs 14 residues.

The chain couples TRBV19 to TRBJ2-1, with D tentatively TRBD1 or TRBD2 (5 bases each). The V gene's germline CDR1 is LNHDA and CDR2 SQIVND (reference sequence). Trimming stripped 1 base from V and 0 bases from J, with 10 bases between. The CDR3 length is 16 residues. CDR3 sequence reads: CASSIGGRSSYNEQFF. The CDR3 nucleotides are TGTGCCAGTAGTATAGGGGGACGGAGCTCCTACAATGAGCAGTTCTTC.

The gene calls are TRBV12-5 and TRBJ2-1; D not resolved. This CDR3 contains 12 residues. Germline V CDR1 and CDR2: LGHNT, FRNRAP. Trimming took off 0 bases at V and 7 bases at J, with 4 bases between the two ends. DNA for the CDR3: TGTGCTAGTGGTTTGGTCGGTAATGAGCAGTTCTTC. Translating it yields CASGLVGNEQFF.

The rearrangement links TRBV6-6 to TRBJ2-7; D unclear. The V gene's germline CDR1 is MNHNY and CDR2 SVGAGI (reference sequence). The CDR3 spans 14 residues. The V and J ends lost 6 bases and 4 bases respectively, with 16 bases between them. The CDR3 DNA sequence: TGTGCCAGCAGCTGGACCCCGACGAGGTACGAGCAGTACTTC. Its translation is CASSWTPTRYEQYF.

The CDR3 here is CASSPLFANTEAFF. The CDR3 nucleotides read TGTGCCAGCAGCCCCCTGTTTGCCAACACTGAAGCTTTCTTT. The chain carries TRBV11-1 and TRBJ1-1; D is unclear. Trimming removed 5 bases at V and 2 bases at J, with 12 bases between. This CDR3 comprises 14 residues. CDR1 and CDR2 (germline): SGHAT, FQDESV (reference sequence).

This chain connects TRBV5-5 to TRBJ1-2; the D gene is possibly TRBD1 (5 bases). The germline CDR1 and CDR2 sequences are SGHKS and YYEKEE (reference sequence). The CDR3 consists of 16 residues. V lost 3 bases, J lost 3 bases, and 18 bases lay in between. Here the CDR3 reads CASSSPDNEYYYGYTF. The CDR3 region has the DNA TGTGCCAGCAGCTCCCCGGACAACGAATATTACTATGGCTACACCTTC.

The rearrangement links TRBV5-8 to TRBJ2-1; D unresolved. Germline CDR1 is SGHTS and CDR2 is YDEGEE. V was clipped by 4 bases and J by 5 bases, with 4 bases between them. The CDR3 is 11 amino acids. CDR3 sequence (DNA): TGTGCCAGCAGCATCCACAATGAGCAGTTCTTC. This sequence encodes CASSIHNEQFF.

This clone was observed once. The CDR3 region is CASSYLPGTGSIPLHF. CDR3 in DNA: TGTGCCAGCAGTTACCTCCCCGGGACAGGCTCTATACCCCTCCACTTT. The rearrangement joins TRBV6-6 to TRBJ1-6, with 8 bases that match TRBD1. J was trimmed by 12 bases and V by 2 bases; bases with no gene match: 12. The CDR3 runs 16 residues. Germline assignment: CDR1 MNHNY and CDR2 SVGAGI (reference sequence).

The CDR3 sequence: CASSPDGPSNQPQHF. CDR3 nucleotide sequence: TGTGCCAGCAGCCCGGACGGGCCTTCCAATCAGCCCCAGCATTTT. The chain links TRBV9 to TRBJ1-5; D is undetermined. V was pared by 4 bases and J by 3 bases, with 14 bases between. In germline, CDR1 is SGDLS, CDR2 YYNGEE. This CDR3 is built from 15 residues.

The rearrangement joins TRBV9 to TRBJ1-3; unclear D gene. The germline V and J ends were trimmed by 4 bases and 4 bases, with 6 bases remaining between them. CDR3 length: 12 amino acids. In germline, CDR1 is SGDLS, CDR2 YYNGEE. CDR3 DNA: TGTGCCAGCAGCTACGGAGGAAACACCATATATTTT. Protein product: CASSYGGNTIYF.

The chain is built from TRBV20-1 and TRBJ2-3; D gene ambiguous. Germline V gene lookup returns CDR1 DFQATT and CDR2 SNEGSKA (reference sequence). This CDR3 spans 10 amino acids. This CDR3 reads CSARVDTQYF. The CDR3 DNA follows: TGCAGCGCCCGGGTGGATACGCAGTATTTT.